This T cell receptor beta chain was captured in a study of blood T cells in healthy people across ages. Study context: Capture via template switching afforded approximately one barcoded beta molecule per two T cells.

A second roughly 6 to 12 cycle PCR used barcoded and J-beta primers. Unique molecular identifiers of 12 random nucleotides labeled each cDNA. TCRdb re-derived calls from the 5' RACE reads in MiXCR, one entry per CDR3 protein. Of hundreds of thousands of distinct CDR3 sequences in the sample, roughly 30% are singletons; the top ten hold roughly 15%. This clonotype was observed many times. V was trimmed by 3 bases and J by 2 bases, leaving 11 bases between them. CDR1 is MNHNS, CDR2 SASEGT, per germline. There are 15 residues in the CDR3. The amount of total RNA extracted per sample was at least 6 micrograms.

This TCR was sampled from a woman older than 75 in good health. The sample consisted of blood. The V and J genes are TRBV6-1 and TRBJ2-1; D may correspond to TRBD1 or TRBD2 (5 bases each). The CDR3, as DNA: TGTGCCAGCAGTGAGTGGGACGGGGCCTACAATGAGCAGTTCTTC. As protein: CASSEWDGAYNEQFF.